Below, 27 T cell receptor beta chains from the same sample are listed, as sequenced in a study of T cell responses to AZD1222 COVID-19 vaccine. Clones were sequenced by immunoSEQ multiplex PCR, and TCRdb holds only the in-frame ones, with some missing. The sample includes about 97,000 clones, approximately 90% seen only once; the top ten take 2.8%. Sequencing was performed on peripheral blood, taken on day 0 of AZD1222 vaccination. These receptors were taken from an adult in good health.

This chain links TRBV7-2 with TRBJ2-1; 9 nucleotides line up with TRBD1. This CDR3 has 16 amino acids. Germline CDR1 and CDR2: SGHTA and FQGNSA. After removal of 5 bases from V and 2 bases from J, the junction contained 7 bases not matched to a gene. CDR3 DNA: TGTGCCAGCAGCGAACAGGGACAGGGAACCTACAATGAGCAGTTCTTC. Its translation: CASSEQGQGTYNEQFF.

The CDR3 loop reads CASSLPPQGLYNSPLHF. CDR3 coding DNA: TGTGCCAGCAGCTTGCCCCCCCAGGGGCTCTATAATTCACCCCTCCACTTT. V is TRBV7-2 and J is TRBJ1-6; D perhaps matches TRBD1 (6 bases). Germline V gene sequence: CDR1 SGHTA, CDR2 FQGNSA. This CDR3 contains 17 residues. Trimming shortened V by 3 bases and J by 3 bases, and 15 bases separated the two germline ends.

This chain uses TRBV3-1 (or the pseudogene TRBV3-2) with TRBJ1-2; TRBD1 matches 9 bases. Trimming at V came to 4 bases and at J to 7 bases, leaving 4 bases not matched to a gene. The CDR3 has 13 amino acids. CDR1 and CDR2 (germline): LGHDT, YNNKEL (reference sequence). CDR3 sequence reads: CASSRQGQGGYTF. The CDR3 bases are TGTGCCAGCAGCCGCCAGGGACAGGGTGGCTACACCTTC.

This chain links TRBV11-2 with TRBJ1-2, with D perhaps TRBD1 (6 bases). CDR1 is SGHAT, CDR2 FQNNGV, per germline. V was cut by 0 bases and J by 0 bases, with 11 bases left in between. The CDR3 consists of 16 residues. The CDR3 is CASSLDRGGTNYGYTF. The CDR3 DNA sequence: TGTGCCAGCAGCTTAGATAGGGGGGGGACTAACTATGGCTACACCTTC.

The V and J genes are TRBV9 and TRBJ2-5, with 10 bases aligning to TRBD2. This CDR3 has 17 residues. J gave up 5 bases and V 0 bases, and 10 bases lay outside the gene matches. CDR1 and CDR2 from the germline V gene are SGDLS and YYNGEE. As DNA, the CDR3 is TGTGCCAGCAGCGTAGGGCCTAGCGGGGGCACCGGGGAGACCCAGTACTTC. Amino acids: CASSVGPSGGTGETQYF.

By share of the sample, this clone is medium-sized. The genes are TRBV3-1 (or the pseudogene TRBV3-2) and TRBJ2-4; D not certain. Germline CDR1 and CDR2: LGHDT and YNNKEL (reference sequence). V was trimmed by 4 bases and J by 2 bases, leaving 9 bases between them. The CDR3 runs 14 residues. DNA for the CDR3: TGTGCCAGCAGCCGCCGGGTGTCCAAAAACATTCAGTACTTC. Encoded protein: CASSRRVSKNIQYF.

The rearrangement links TRBV10-3 to TRBJ1-1, with D unresolved. Trimming removed 4 bases at V and 2 bases at J, with 11 bases between. CDR1 and CDR2 from the germline V gene are ENHRY and SYGVKD. There are 14 residues in the CDR3. CDR3 in amino acids: CAISVSGLNTEAFF. The CDR3 nucleotides are TGTGCCATCAGTGTATCTGGGCTTAACACTGAAGCTTTCTTT.

This clone appeared a few times. DNA for the CDR3: TGTGCCAGCAGCTTAGACGGCCCCAATCAGCCCCAGCATTTT. Amino acids: CASSLDGPNQPQHF. The chain joins TRBV5-8 to TRBJ1-5, with D unclear. The CDR3 consists of 14 residues. CDR1 is SGHTS, CDR2 YDEGEE, per germline. The ends were cut back, 2 bases at V and 3 bases at J, with 9 bases in the middle.

The chain has TRBV28 and TRBJ1-2; 9 nucleotides match TRBD1. V gave up 2 bases and J gave up 7 bases; unmatched junction bases: 2. The CDR3 is 13 amino acids. The germline V gene encodes CDR1 MDHEN and CDR2 SYDVKM. CDR3 protein: CASSLGGQGGYTF. The DNA of the CDR3 is TGTGCCAGCAGTTTAGGGGGACAGGGTGGCTACACCTTC.

CDR3 DNA: TGTGCCACAGGGGGGGATTCTAACTATGGCTACACCTTC. Its translation: CATGGDSNYGYTF. The gene calls are TRBV10-3 and TRBJ1-2; 7 nucleotides align to TRBD1. The CDR3 length is 13 residues. V lost 10 bases to trimming and J lost 0 bases; unmatched junction nucleotides: 5. CDR1 is ENHRY and CDR2 is SYGVKD in the germline V gene.

The chain combines TRBV18 with TRBJ2-2, with 7 nucleotides matching TRBD1. The CDR3 spans 16 residues. Trimming cost V 4 bases and J 3 bases; bases outside gene matches: 8. Germline CDR1 is KGHSH and CDR2 is LQKENI. The CDR3 nucleotides read TGTGCCAGCTCACGACTTACAGGGGTAGACACCGGGGAGCTGTTTTTT. It encodes CASSRLTGVDTGELFF.

This clone was recorded once. The CDR3 bases are TGCGCCAGCAGCCATCCAGAAAGCAATCAGCCCCAGCATTTT. Its protein product is CASSHPESNQPQHF. The chain uses TRBV4-1 and TRBJ1-5; D ambiguous. The CDR3 consists of 14 residues. Trimming took off 3 bases at V and 1 base at J, with 7 bases between the two ends. From germline, CDR1 is MGHRA and CDR2 YSYEKL.

The gene calls are TRBV5-5 and TRBJ1-5; no definite D call. V shed 3 bases and J shed 5 bases, with 9 bases lying between them. CDR1 is SGHKS, CDR2 YYEKEE, per germline (reference sequence). The CDR3 runs to 13 residues. The CDR3 loop is CASSYQWDQPQHF. The CDR3, as DNA: TGTGCCAGCAGCTACCAGTGGGATCAGCCCCAGCATTTT.

This clone appeared once. The junction differs from germline at one of its ends, possibly a read error. The chain recombines TRBV7-7 with TRBJ2-1, with 10 bases matching TRBD2. The CDR3 consists of 16 residues. Per the germline V gene, CDR1 is SSHAT and CDR2 is FNYEAQ (reference sequence). Written as DNA, the CDR3 is TGTGCTAGCAGCTTAGGAGCGGGGGGGACCTACAATGAGCAGTTCTTC. Protein product: CASSLGAGGTYNEQFF.

The V and J genes are TRBV6-6 and TRBJ1-2; 9 nucleotides align to TRBD1. Trimming took 8 bases from V and 3 from J; bases not matched to a gene: 10. CDR1 is MNHNY, CDR2 SVGAGI, per germline (reference sequence). The length of the CDR3 is 15 residues. CDR3 in amino acids: CASATGGASHYGYTF. The CDR3 DNA reads TGTGCCAGCGCAACAGGGGGCGCGTCCCACTATGGCTACACCTTC.

The V gene is TRBV15, the J gene TRBJ1-2, with 7 bases that match TRBD1. V was pared by 0 bases and J by 7 bases, with 8 bases of the junction left unmatched. Germline values: CDR1 LNHNV, CDR2 YYDKDF (reference sequence). The CDR3 is made up of 15 amino acids. CDR3: CATSRDPEGAGGYTF. The DNA of the CDR3 is TGTGCCACCAGCAGAGACCCTGAGGGGGCAGGTGGCTACACCTTC.

The genes are TRBV23-1 and TRBJ1-4; a possible D gene is TRBD1 (6 bases). TRBV23-1 has ORF status, its function being uncertain. Trimming took 1 base from V and 8 from J, leaving 17 bases between them. The length of the CDR3 is 16 residues. CDR3 in DNA: TGCGCCAGCAGTCAATACGGTAACAGGGTATACGAAAAACTGTTTTTT. Amino acids: CASSQYGNRVYEKLFF.

This clone was counted between two and nine times. The rearrangement links TRBV3-1 (or the pseudogene TRBV3-2) to TRBJ1-5; D is unclear. The germline V gene has CDR1 LGHDT and CDR2 YNNKEL (reference sequence). The CDR3 is 16 residues long. With 5 bases removed from V and 5 bases from J, the gap between germline ends came to 19 bases. CDR3: CASSTFPFLHHQPQHF. In DNA, the CDR3 is TGTGCCAGCAGCACGTTCCCATTTTTGCATCATCAGCCCCAGCATTTT.

The gene calls are TRBV28 and TRBJ1-5; tentatively, D is TRBD1 (6 bases). Germline CDR1 MDHEN, CDR2 SYDVKM. The ends were cut back, 5 bases at V and 4 bases at J, with 15 bases in the middle. The CDR3 is 15 amino acids. CDR3 sequence (DNA): TGTGCCAGCAGTAGGGGGGGGAGCCGAAATCAGCCCCAGCATTTT. Protein: CASSRGGSRNQPQHF.

The chain joins TRBV5-1 to TRBJ1-6; 9 bases align to TRBD1. CDR1 is SGHRS, CDR2 YFSETQ, per germline. The J segment lost 7 bases and the V segment lost 4 bases, leaving 6 bases of the junction unmatched. The CDR3 contains 15 residues. CDR3 sequence (DNA): TGCGCCAGCAGCCTAGGGACAGGGTACAATTCACCCCTCCACTTT. Encoded protein: CASSLGTGYNSPLHF.

The chain combines TRBV24-1 with TRBJ1-6; TRBD1 matches at 7 bases. Germline V gene data show CDR1 as KGHDR and CDR2 as SFDVKD. The CDR3 covers 14 residues. V was clipped by 4 bases and J by 11 bases; unmatched bases: 7. For the CDR3, the DNA is TGTGCCACCAGTGAAAATTGGGACAGAGCACCCCTCCACTTT. Its protein product is CATSENWDRAPLHF.

The rearrangement joins TRBV9 to TRBJ2-7, with a possible D match to TRBD1 (5 bases). Looked up from germline, CDR1 is SGDLS and CDR2 is YYNGEE. The CDR3 length is 17 residues. V lost 4 bases to trimming and J lost 3 bases, with 23 bases between them. Written as DNA, the CDR3 is TGTGCCAGCAGCCCCTCCAATCCCCAGACAGATAACTACGAGCAGTACTTC. Translated, it gives CASSPSNPQTDNYEQYF.

This chain joins TRBV6-4 and TRBJ1-6; D is ambiguous. The CDR3 contains 14 residues. V gave up 0 bases and J gave up 10 bases, with 10 bases separating them. Per germline, CDR1 MRHNA and CDR2 SNTAGT. CDR3 loop: CASSDSVGQSPLHF. The CDR3 DNA reads TGTGCCAGCAGTGACTCTGTTGGGCAATCACCCCTCCACTTT.

The chain employs TRBV6-5 and TRBJ2-7; no definite D call. This CDR3 comprises 12 residues. Germline CDR1 is MNHEY and CDR2 is SVGAGI. V shed 7 bases and J shed 5 bases, with 12 bases lying between them. CDR3 DNA sequence: TGTGCCAGCACCCCAGCTCTCCACGAGCAGTACTTC. Translating gives CASTPALHEQYF.

This chain joins TRBV10-3 and TRBJ1-1; 8 positions agree with TRBD1. Germline-derived CDR1 and CDR2 are ENHRY and SYGVKD. The CDR3 runs 12 residues. J lost 4 bases, V lost 6 bases, and 1 base had no gene match. CDR3 sequence: CAIRTGGTEAFF. In DNA, the CDR3 is TGTGCCATCAGAACAGGGGGCACTGAAGCTTTCTTT.

This clone was seen a few times. The chain has TRBV27 and TRBJ2-1, with 8 bases identical to TRBD2. Trimming at V came to 10 bases and at J to 4 bases, leaving 12 bases not matched to a gene. The germline V gene has CDR1 MNHEY and CDR2 SMNVEV (reference sequence). CDR3 length equals 15 residues. Here the CDR3 reads CATAAPQRGYNEQFF. CDR3 nucleotide sequence: TGTGCCACCGCTGCGCCCCAGCGGGGGTACAATGAGCAGTTCTTC.

The chain uses TRBV25-1 and TRBJ1-1; D not certain. V was cut by 3 bases and J by 6 bases, with 8 bases left in between. Germline assignment: CDR1 MGHDK and CDR2 SYGVNS. The CDR3 is 12 amino acids. This CDR3 is CASSEWASEAFF. Here the CDR3 DNA reads TGTGCCAGCAGTGAGTGGGCCTCTGAAGCTTTCTTT.